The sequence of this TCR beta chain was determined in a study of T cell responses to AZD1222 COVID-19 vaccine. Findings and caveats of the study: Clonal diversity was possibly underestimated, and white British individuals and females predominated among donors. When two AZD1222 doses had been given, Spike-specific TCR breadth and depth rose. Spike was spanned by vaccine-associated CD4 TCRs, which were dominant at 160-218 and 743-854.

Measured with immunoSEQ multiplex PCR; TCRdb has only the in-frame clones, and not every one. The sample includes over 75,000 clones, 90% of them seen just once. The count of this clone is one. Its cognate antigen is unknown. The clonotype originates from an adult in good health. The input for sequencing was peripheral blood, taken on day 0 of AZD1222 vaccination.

The CDR3 is CASSYSGQLNYGYTF. As DNA, the CDR3 is TGTGCCAGCAGTTACTCGGGACAGCTTAACTATGGCTACACCTTC. This chain connects TRBV6-5 to TRBJ1-2, with 7 bases that match TRBD1. V lost 0 bases to trimming and J lost 1 base; unmatched junction nucleotides: 2. Germline-derived CDR1 and CDR2 are MNHEY and SVGAGI. CDR3 length: 15 amino acids.